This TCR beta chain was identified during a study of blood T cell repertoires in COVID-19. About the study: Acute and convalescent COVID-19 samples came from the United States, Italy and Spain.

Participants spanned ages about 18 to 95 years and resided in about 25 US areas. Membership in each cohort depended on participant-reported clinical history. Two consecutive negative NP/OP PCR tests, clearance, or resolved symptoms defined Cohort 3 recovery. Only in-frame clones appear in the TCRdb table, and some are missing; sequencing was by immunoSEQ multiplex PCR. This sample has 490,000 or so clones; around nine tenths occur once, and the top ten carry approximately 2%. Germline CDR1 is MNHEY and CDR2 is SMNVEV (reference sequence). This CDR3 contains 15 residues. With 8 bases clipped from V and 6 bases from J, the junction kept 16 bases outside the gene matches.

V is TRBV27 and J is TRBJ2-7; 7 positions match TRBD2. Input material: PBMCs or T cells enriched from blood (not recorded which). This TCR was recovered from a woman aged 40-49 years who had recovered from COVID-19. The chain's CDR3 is CASSLWGGRGPEQYF. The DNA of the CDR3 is TGTGCCAGCTCCCTTTGGGGCGGGAGAGGTCCCGAGCAGTACTTC.